These T cell receptor beta chains were read from a single sample in a study of type 1 and type 2 diabetes patients. In TCRdb, the multiplex PCR reads were re-called with MiXCR into one record per CDR3 protein. The table shows about 250,000 distinct CDR3 sequences, with 40% to 50% occurring only once. Sequencing was carried out using peripheral blood mononuclear cells (PBMCs). The receptors were gathered from a man aged 18-30 years with type 2 diabetes. The CDR3 runs from the conserved cysteine through the conserved F or W. A D gene is named only where the DNA matches it firmly. Size tells how often a clone was seen (once, few, many) or the class of an expanded clone, and some rows leave it out.

few	TRBJ2-7	TRBV7-8	TRBD2	CASSSSTSGNEPYF	TGTGCCAGCAGCTCATCGACTAGCGGGAACGAGCCGTACTTC
.	TRBJ2-1	TRBV7-9	.	CASSEAPSYNEQFF	TGTGCCAGCAGTGAAGCTCCTTCGTACAATGAGCAGTTCTTC
.	TRBJ2-1	TRBV7-9	.	CASSPGGEQFF	TGTGCCAGCAGCCCGGGGGGCGAGCAGTTCTTC
few	TRBJ2-7	TRBV7-2	TRBD1	CACEYTSGQGTNEQYF	TGTGCCTGCGAATATACGTCGGGACAGGGGACCAACGAGCAGTACTTC
few	TRBJ2-7	TRBV19	.	CASSMDPVGYEQYF	TGTGCCAGTAGTATGGACCCCGTCGGATACGAGCAGTACTTC
.	TRBJ2-1	TRBV12-3/TRBV12-4	.	CASTGNLYNEQFF	TGTGCCAGCACCGGGAATCTTTACAATGAGCAGTTCTTC
.	TRBJ1-2	TRBV4-1	.	CASSQSTLPERGYTF	TGCGCCAGCAGCCAGTCGACCCTTCCCGAGCGCGGCTACACCTTC
.	TRBJ2-5	TRBV9	TRBD1	CASSVGTGEETQYF	TGTGCCAGCAGCGTAGGGACAGGGGAAGAGACCCAGTACTTC
once	TRBJ1-4	TRBV30	.	CAWSANSLEQLFF	TGTGCCTGGAGTGCCAATAGCCTGGAACAACTGTTTTTT
few	TRBJ2-7	TRBV12-3/TRBV12-4	.	CASSLPGHLGEQYF	TGTGCCAGCAGTTTACCGGGACACTTGGGCGAGCAGTACTTC
.	TRBJ2-2	TRBV7-8	.	CASSLIRGVGTGELFF	TGTGCCAGCAGCTTAATCAGGGGAGTAGGCACCGGGGAGCTGTTTTTT
many	TRBJ2-5	TRBV2	TRBD1	CASRPGTVQETQYF	TGTGCCAGCAGACCTGGGACAGTACAAGAGACCCAGTACTTC
.	TRBJ2-1	TRBV2	.	CASRRLRKNEQFF	TGTGCCAGCCGAAGACTGAGGAAAAATGAGCAGTTCTTC
.	TRBJ2-7	TRBV7-6	TRBD1	CASSLASLDRDYEQYF	TGTGCCAGCAGCTTAGCATCCCTGGACAGGGACTACGAGCAGTACTTC
.	TRBJ1-2	TRBV6-6	.	CASSYSFLGRPYGYTF	TGTGCCAGCAGTTACTCGTTTTTAGGCAGGCCCTATGGCTACACCTTC
.	TRBJ2-1	TRBV28	TRBD1	CASSLPGQGARNEQFF	TGTGCCAGCAGTCTCCCGGGACAGGGGGCGCGCAATGAGCAGTTCTTC
.	TRBJ2-1	TRBV6-5	TRBD2	CASCFSGSSYNEQFF	TGTGCCAGCTGCTTTAGCGGGAGCTCCTACAATGAGCAGTTCTTC
.	TRBJ2-7	TRBV6-1	.	CASSQIRSQYF	TGTGCCAGCAGTCAAATCAGGTCTCAGTACTTC
.	TRBJ1-2	TRBV5-1	.	CASSEYPGGWGYTF	TGTGCCAGCAGCGAATACCCGGGAGGTTGGGGCTACACCTTC
.	TRBJ2-7	TRBV20-1	TRBD2	CSALGTSGRTYEQYF	TGCAGTGCCCTTGGGACTAGCGGGCGTACCTACGAGCAGTACTTC
.	TRBJ1-3	TRBV20-1	.	CSASPGGRGNGNTIYF	TGCAGTGCTAGCCCGGGGGGACGGGGGAATGGAAACACCATATATTTT
.	TRBJ2-2	TRBV19	TRBD2	CASSFQLAATGELFF	TGTGCCAGTAGTTTTCAGCTAGCGGCCACCGGGGAGCTGTTTTTT
.	TRBJ1-4	TRBV6-1	.	CASINRDANEKLFF	TGTGCCAGTATAAACAGGGATGCTAATGAAAAACTGTTTTTT
few	TRBJ1-2	TRBV5-1	.	CASSPEVGGGSSF	.
few	TRBJ2-3	TRBV12-3/TRBV12-4	.	CASSLSGRQGDTQYF	TGTGCCAGCAGTTTATCCGGCAGGCAGGGAGATACGCAGTATTTT
.	TRBJ2-1	TRBV12-3/TRBV12-4	.	CASAGETRNYNEQFF	TGTGCCAGCGCCGGGGAGACTAGAAACTACAATGAGCAGTTCTTC
.	TRBJ2-2	TRBV20-1	.	CSAPQRHGNTGELFF	TGCAGTGCTCCCCAGCGGCACGGAAACACCGGGGAGCTGTTTTTT